This entry is about one T cell receptor (beta chain). What it binds is not known. Sequenced with the Oncomine TCR Beta short-read assay was DNA taken from cultured CD4+ T cells. TCRdb redid the calling of the PCR reads with MiXCR, one entry per CDR3 protein. The sample has some 15,000 distinct CDR3 sequences; roughly 25% are singletons. Treatment denoted: approximately 11-day PBMC culture with coronavirus spike peptide pools or control peptides (ViraFEST assay). Culture of some 1.9 million PBMCs per well took place with around 10 IU/ml IL-2 and roughly 10 ug/ml peptide pools. This record belongs to a study of vaccination and CD4 T cells after COVID-19. The CDR3 contains 13 residues. V was shortened by 2 bases and J by 1 base, with 5 bases between the two germline ends. Looked up from germline, CDR1 is MNHEY and CDR2 is SMNVEV (reference sequence).

The clonotype comes from a human donor with COVID-19. Sequenced: cultured CD4+ T cells from blood. The rearrangement joins TRBV27 to TRBJ2-5; D gene ambiguous. This CDR3 reads CASSLQPQETQYF. The CDR3 nucleotides are TGTGCCAGCAGTTTACAACCCCAAGAGACCCAGTACTTC.